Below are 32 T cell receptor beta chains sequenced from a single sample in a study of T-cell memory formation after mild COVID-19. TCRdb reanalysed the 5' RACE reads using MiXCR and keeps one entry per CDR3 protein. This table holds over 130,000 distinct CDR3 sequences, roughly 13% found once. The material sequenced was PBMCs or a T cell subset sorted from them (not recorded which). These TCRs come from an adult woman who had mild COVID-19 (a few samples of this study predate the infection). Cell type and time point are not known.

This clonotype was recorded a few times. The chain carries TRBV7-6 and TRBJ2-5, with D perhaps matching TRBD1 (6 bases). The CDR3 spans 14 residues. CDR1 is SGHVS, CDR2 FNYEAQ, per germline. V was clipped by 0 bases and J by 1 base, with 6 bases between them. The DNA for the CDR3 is TGTGCCAGCAGCTTAGCGGGGGCCCAAGAGACCCAGTACTTC. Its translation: CASSLAGAQETQYF. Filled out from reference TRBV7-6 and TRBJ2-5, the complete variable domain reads GAGVSQSPRYKVTKRGQDVALRCDPISGHVSLYWYRQALGQGPEFLTYFNYEAQQDKSGLPNDRFSAERPEGSISTLTIQRTEQRDSAMYRCASSLAGAQETQYFGPGTRLLVL.

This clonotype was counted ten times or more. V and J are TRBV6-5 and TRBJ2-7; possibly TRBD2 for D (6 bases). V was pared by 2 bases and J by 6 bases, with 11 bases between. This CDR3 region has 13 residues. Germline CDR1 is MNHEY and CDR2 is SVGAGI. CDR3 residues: CASSYEGAGEQYF. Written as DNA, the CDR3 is TGTGCCAGCAGTTACGAGGGAGCGGGCGAGCAGTACTTC.

In DNA, the CDR3 is TGTGCCAGCAGCTTGGCAGGGAGAGGGGAGCAGTACTTC. Translated, it gives CASSLAGRGEQYF. The V call is TRBV5-6, the J call TRBJ2-7, with D perhaps assigned TRBD1 or TRBD2 (5 bases each). Germline V gene sequence: CDR1 SGHDT, CDR2 YYEEEE. This CDR3 contains 13 residues. V dropped 0 bases and J dropped 7 bases, with 11 bases sitting between them. Complete variable domain (other parts from reference TRBV5-6 and TRBJ2-7): DAGVTQSPTHLIKTRGQQVTLRCSPKSGHDTVSWYQQALGQGPQFIFQYYEEEERQRGNFPDRFSGHQFPNYSSELNVNALLLGDSALYLCASSLAGRGEQYFGPGTRLTVT.

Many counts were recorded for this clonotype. This CDR3 is CASSFGGAYEQYF. For the CDR3, the DNA is TGCGCCAGCAGCTTCGGTGGGGCGTACGAGCAGTACTTC. The V gene is TRBV5-1, the J gene TRBJ2-7; TRBD1 might be the D (5 bases). V gave up 2 bases and J gave up 4 bases, with 10 bases separating them. This CDR3 is 13 amino acids long. The germline CDR1 and CDR2 sequences are SGHRS and YFSETQ. The full variable domain, in which reference TRBV5-1 and TRBJ2-7 provide the parts outside the CDR3, is KAGVTQTPRYLIKTRGQQVTLSCSPISGHRSVSWYQQTPGQGLQFLFEYFSETQRNKGNFPGRFSGRQFSNSRSEMNVSTLELGDSALYLCASSFGGAYEQYFGPGTRLTVT.

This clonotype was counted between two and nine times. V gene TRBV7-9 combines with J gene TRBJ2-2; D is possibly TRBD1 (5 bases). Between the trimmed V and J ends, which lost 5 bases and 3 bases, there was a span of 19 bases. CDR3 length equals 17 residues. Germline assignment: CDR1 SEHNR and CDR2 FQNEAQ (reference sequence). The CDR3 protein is CASSQIRQQRDTGELFF. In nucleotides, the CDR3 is TGTGCCAGCAGCCAAATTCGACAGCAGAGAGACACCGGGGAGCTGTTTTTT.

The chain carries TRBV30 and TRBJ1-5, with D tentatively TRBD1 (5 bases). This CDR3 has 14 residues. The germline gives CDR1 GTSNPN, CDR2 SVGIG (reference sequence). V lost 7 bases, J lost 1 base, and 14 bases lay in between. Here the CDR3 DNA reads TGTGCCTCGAGCCGACAGCCAAGCAATCAGCCCCAGCATTTT. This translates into CASSRQPSNQPQHF. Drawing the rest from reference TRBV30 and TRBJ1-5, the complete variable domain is SQTIHQWPATLVQPVGSPLSLECTVEGTSNPNLYWYRQAAGRGLQLLFYSVGIGQISSEVPQNLSASRPQDRQFILSSKKLLLSDSGFYLCASSRQPSNQPQHFGDGTRLSIL.

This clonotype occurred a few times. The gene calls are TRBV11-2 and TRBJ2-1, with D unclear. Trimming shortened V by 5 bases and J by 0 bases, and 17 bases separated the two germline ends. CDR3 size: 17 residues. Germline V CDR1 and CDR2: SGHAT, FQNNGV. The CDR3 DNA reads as TGTGCCAGCAGCCCGTCAGACCAGCGAAGCTCCTACAATGAGCAGTTCTTC. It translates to CASSPSDQRSSYNEQFF.

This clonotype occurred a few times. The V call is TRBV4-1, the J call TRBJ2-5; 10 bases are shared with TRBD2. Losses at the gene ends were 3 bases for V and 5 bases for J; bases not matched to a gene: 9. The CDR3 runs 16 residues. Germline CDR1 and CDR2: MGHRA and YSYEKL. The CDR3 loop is CASSHSLAGVEETQYF. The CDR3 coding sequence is TGCGCCAGCAGCCATAGTCTAGCGGGGGTTGAGGAGACCCAGTACTTC.

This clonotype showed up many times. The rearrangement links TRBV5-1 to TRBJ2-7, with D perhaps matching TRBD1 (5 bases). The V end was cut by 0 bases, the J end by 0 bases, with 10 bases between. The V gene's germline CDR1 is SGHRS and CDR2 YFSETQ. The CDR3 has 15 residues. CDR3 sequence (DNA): TGCGCCAGCAGCTTGGACAGGTTTGGCTCCTACGAGCAGTACTTC. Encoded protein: CASSLDRFGSYEQYF.

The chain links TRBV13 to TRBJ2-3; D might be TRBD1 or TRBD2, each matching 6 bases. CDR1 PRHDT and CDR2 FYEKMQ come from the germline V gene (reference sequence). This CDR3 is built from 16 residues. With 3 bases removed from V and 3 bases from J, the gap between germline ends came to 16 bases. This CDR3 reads CASSFTLPGATDTQYF. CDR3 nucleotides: TGTGCCAGCAGCTTTACGCTACCGGGGGCAACAGATACGCAGTATTTT.

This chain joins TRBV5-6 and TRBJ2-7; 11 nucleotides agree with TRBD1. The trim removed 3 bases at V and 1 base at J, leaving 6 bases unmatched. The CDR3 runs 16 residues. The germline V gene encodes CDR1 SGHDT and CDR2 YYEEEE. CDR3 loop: CASSSAGTGGSYEQYF. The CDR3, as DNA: TGTGCCAGCAGCTCCGCCGGGACAGGGGGTTCCTACGAGCAGTACTTC.

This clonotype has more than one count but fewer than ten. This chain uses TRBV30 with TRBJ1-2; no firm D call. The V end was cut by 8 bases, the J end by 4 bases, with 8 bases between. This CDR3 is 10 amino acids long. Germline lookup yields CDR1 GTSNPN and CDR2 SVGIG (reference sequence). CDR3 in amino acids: CALQGYGYTF. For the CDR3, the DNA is TGTGCCCTCCAAGGCTATGGCTACACCTTC.

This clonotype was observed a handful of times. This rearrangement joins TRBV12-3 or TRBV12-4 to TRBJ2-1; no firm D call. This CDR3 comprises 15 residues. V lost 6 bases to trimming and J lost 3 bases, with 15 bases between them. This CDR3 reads CASRAPNGLYNEQFF. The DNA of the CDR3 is TGTGCCAGCAGGGCCCCGAACGGGCTCTACAATGAGCAGTTCTTC.

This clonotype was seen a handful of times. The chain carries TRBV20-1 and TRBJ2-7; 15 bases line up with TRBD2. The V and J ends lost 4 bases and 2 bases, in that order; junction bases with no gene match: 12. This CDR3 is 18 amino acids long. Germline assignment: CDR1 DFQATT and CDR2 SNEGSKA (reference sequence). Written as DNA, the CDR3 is TGCAGTGCTACGGACATACAGGGACTAGCGGGGGGTCCCTACGAGCAGTACTTC. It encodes CSATDIQGLAGGPYEQYF.

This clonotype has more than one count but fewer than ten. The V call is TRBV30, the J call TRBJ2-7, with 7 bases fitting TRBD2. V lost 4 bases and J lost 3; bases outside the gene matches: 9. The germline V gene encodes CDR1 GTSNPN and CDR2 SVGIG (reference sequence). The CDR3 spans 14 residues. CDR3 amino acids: CAWMGGGRGYEQYF. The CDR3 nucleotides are TGTGCCTGGATGGGTGGCGGGAGAGGCTACGAGCAGTACTTC.

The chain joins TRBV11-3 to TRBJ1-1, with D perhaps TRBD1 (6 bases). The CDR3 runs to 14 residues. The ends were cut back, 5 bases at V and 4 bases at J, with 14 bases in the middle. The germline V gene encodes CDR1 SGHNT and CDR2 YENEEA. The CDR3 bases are TGTGCCAGCAGCGACCGAACAGGGATCACTGAAGCTTTCTTT. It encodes CASSDRTGITEAFF.

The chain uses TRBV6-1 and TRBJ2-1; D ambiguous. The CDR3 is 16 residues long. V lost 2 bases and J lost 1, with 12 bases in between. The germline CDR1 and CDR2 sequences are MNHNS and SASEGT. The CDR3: CASSENDFPSYNEQFF. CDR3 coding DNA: TGTGCCAGCAGTGAAAACGATTTCCCGTCCTACAATGAGCAGTTCTTC.

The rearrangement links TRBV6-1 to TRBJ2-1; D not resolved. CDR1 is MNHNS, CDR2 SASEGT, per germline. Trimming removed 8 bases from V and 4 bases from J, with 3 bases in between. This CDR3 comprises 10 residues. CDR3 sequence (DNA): TGTGCCAGCGTGTACAATGAGCAGTTCTTC. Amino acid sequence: CASVYNEQFF.

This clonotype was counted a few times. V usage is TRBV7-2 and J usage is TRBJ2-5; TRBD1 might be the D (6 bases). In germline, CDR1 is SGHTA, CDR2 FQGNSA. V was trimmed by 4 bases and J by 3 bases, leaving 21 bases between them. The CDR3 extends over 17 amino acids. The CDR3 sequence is CASSSTRLGQRKETQYF. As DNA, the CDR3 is TGTGCCAGCAGCTCCACCCGACTTGGACAGCGAAAAGAGACCCAGTACTTC.

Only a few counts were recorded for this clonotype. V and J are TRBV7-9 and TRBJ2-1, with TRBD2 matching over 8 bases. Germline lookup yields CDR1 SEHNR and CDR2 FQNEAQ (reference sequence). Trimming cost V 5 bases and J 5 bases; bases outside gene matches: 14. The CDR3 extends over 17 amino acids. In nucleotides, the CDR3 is TGTGCCAGCAGCGAAGAGGCCGGTAGCGGGATTAACAATGAGCAGTTCTTC. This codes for CASSEEAGSGINNEQFF.

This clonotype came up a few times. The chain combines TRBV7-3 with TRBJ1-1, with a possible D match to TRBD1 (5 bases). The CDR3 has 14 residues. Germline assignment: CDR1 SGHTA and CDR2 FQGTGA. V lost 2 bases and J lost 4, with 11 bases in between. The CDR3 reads CASSLYGGATEAFF. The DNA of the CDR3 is TGTGCCAGCAGCTTATACGGGGGAGCCACTGAAGCTTTCTTT. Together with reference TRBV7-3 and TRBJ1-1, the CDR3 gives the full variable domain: GAGVSQTPSNKVTEKGKYVELRCDPISGHTALYWYRQSLGQGPEFLIYFQGTGAADDSGLPNDRFFAVRPEGSVSTLKIQRTERGDSAVYLCASSLYGGATEAFFGQGTRLTVV.

The CDR3 loop reads CASSLSTGPETQYF. CDR3 DNA: TGTGCCAGCAGTTTATCCACAGGGCCGGAGACCCAGTACTTC. The rearrangement joins TRBV28 to TRBJ2-5, with D perhaps matching TRBD1 (6 bases). The germline CDR1 and CDR2 sequences are MDHEN and SYDVKM. With 1 base removed from V and 5 bases from J, the gap between germline ends came to 11 bases. CDR3 length: 14 amino acids.

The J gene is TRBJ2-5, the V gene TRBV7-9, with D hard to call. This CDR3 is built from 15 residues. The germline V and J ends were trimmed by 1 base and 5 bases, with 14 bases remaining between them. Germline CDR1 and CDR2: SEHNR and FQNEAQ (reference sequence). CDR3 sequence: CASSLGPSLGETQYF. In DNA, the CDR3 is TGTGCCAGCAGCTTAGGTCCCAGTTTAGGGGAGACCCAGTACTTC.

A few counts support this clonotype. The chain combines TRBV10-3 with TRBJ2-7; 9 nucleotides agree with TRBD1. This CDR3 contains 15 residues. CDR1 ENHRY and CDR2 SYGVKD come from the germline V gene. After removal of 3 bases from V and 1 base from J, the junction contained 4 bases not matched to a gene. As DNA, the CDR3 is TGTGCCATCAGTGATCCCGGGACAGGGTCCTACGAGCAGTACTTC. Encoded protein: CAISDPGTGSYEQYF.

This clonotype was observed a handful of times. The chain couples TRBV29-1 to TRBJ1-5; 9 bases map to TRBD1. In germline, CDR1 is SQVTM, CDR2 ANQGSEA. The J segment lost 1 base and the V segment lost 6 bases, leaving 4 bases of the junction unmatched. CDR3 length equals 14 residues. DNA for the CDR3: TGCAGCGTCGCTGGACAGGGGAGCAATCAGCCCCAGCATTTT. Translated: CSVAGQGSNQPQHF.

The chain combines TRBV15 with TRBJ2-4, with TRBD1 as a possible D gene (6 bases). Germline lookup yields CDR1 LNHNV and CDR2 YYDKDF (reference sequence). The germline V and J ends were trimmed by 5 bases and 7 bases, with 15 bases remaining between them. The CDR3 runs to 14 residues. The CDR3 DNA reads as TGTGCCACCAGCGGGGACGCAGGGGTGAACATTCAGTACTTC. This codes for CATSGDAGVNIQYF. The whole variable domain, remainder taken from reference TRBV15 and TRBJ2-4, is DAMVIQNPRYQVTQFGKPVTLSCSQTLNHNVMYWYQQKSSQAPKLLFHYYDKDFNNEADTPDNFQSRRPNTSFCFLDIRSPGLGDTAMYLCATSGDAGVNIQYFGAGTRLSVL.

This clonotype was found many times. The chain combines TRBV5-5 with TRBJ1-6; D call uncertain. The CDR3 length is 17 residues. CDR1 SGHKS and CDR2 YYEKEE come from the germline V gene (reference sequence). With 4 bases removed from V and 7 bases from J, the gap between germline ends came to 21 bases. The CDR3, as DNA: TGTGCCAGCAGCCCGCTTACGCTGACGGATGGGAATTCACCCCTCCACTTT. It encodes CASSPLTLTDGNSPLHF.

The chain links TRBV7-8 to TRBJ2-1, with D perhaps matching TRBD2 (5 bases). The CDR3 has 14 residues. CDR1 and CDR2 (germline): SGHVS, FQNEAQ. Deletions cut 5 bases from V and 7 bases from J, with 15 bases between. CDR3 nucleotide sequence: TGTGCCAGCAGCATCCCCTTGTCGGGGAATGAGCAGTTCTTC. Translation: CASSIPLSGNEQFF.

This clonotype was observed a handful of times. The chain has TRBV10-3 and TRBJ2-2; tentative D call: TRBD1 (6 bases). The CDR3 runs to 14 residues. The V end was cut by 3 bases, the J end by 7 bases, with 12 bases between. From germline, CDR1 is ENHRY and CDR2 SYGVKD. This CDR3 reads CAISDPDSHGELFF. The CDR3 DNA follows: TGTGCCATCAGTGACCCGGACAGCCACGGGGAGCTGTTTTTT.

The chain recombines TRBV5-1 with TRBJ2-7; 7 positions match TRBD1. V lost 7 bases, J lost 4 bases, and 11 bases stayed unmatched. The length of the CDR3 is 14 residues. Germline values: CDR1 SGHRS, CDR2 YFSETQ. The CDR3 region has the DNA TGCGCCAGCGGGCGGACAGGCCAGGGGTACGAGCAGTACTTC. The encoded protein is CASGRTGQGYEQYF.

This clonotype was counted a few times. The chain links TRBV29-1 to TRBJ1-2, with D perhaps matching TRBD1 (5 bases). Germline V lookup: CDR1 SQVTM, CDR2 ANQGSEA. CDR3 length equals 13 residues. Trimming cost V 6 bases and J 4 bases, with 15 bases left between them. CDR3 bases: TGCAGCGTGAAAGGGGACGGACGCTATGGCTACACCTTC. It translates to CSVKGDGRYGYTF.

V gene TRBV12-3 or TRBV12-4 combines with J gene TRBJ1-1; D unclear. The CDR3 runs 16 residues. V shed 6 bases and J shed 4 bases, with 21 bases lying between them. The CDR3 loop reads CASSDRVPLYPTEAFF. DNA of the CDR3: TGTGCCAGCAGCGACCGCGTGCCTCTTTATCCCACTGAAGCTTTCTTT.